The subject of this entry is one T cell receptor beta chain. This sample stems from a study of blood T cell repertoires in COVID-19. The CDR3 consists of 16 residues. J was trimmed by 3 bases and V by 0 bases; bases with no gene match: 7. The germline CDR1 and CDR2 sequences are SGHRS and YFSETQ. In the original analysis: How many nucleated cells were present was estimated from reference gene primer amplification. Assay: immunoSEQ multiplex PCR; the TCRdb copy retains only in-frame clones and omits some. The V and J calls and clone size were taken over from that table, and D and trimming were inferred from the DNA. This table has around 190,000 clones, around 87% appearing once.

The source of this sequence is a woman in her thirties or forties in a cohort exposed to, infected with or recovered from COVID-19 (not recorded which). Source material: PBMCs or T cells enriched from blood (not recorded which). This chain uses TRBV5-1 with TRBJ2-7; 9 nucleotides line up with TRBD2. The CDR3 sequence: CASSLVPAGGFYEQYF. CDR3 DNA sequence: TGCGCCAGCAGCTTGGTACCGGCGGGAGGGTTCTACGAGCAGTACTTC. Variable domain in full (rest from reference TRBV5-1 and TRBJ2-7): KAGVTQTPRYLIKTRGQQVTLSCSPISGHRSVSWYQQTPGQGLQFLFEYFSETQRNKGNFPGRFSGRQFSNSRSEMNVSTLELGDSALYLCASSLVPAGGFYEQYFGPGTRLTVT.